What follows are 11 T cell receptor beta chains derived from one specimen sequenced in a study of T cell repertoires in cytomegalovirus infection. MiXCR was run by TCRdb on the reads, yielding one entry per CDR3 protein. The sample lists approximately 500,000 distinct CDR3 sequences; approximately 15% were seen once. Sequencing used CD8+ T cells from PBMCs. These receptors came from a human donor in good health (CMV status not recorded). Some clones in this sample may be carry-over from other donors' samples.

This clonotype has more than one count but fewer than ten. The chain joins TRBV23-1 to TRBJ2-5; D remains ambiguous. TRBV23-1 is an ORF; its function is uncertain. The CDR3 spans 10 residues. The germline V and J ends were trimmed by 7 bases and 0 bases, with 0 bases remaining between them. The CDR3 region is CASNQETQYF. For the CDR3, the DNA is TGCGCCAGCAACCAAGAGACCCAGTACTTC.

This clonotype was seen only a few times. The genes are TRBV19 and TRBJ1-1, with D tentatively TRBD1 (6 bases). The V end lost 4 bases, the J end lost 1 base, and 10 bases lay between the germline ends. This CDR3 spans 14 amino acids. Germline CDR1 LNHDA, CDR2 SQIVND (reference sequence). The CDR3 nucleotides read TGTGCCAGTAGTACCCGACAGGAGAACACTGAAGCTTTCTTT. Protein: CASSTRQENTEAFF.

The chain uses TRBV7-9 and TRBJ1-2; 8 bases align to TRBD1. Trimming at V came to 0 bases and at J to 6 bases, leaving 6 bases not matched to a gene. This CDR3 comprises 15 residues. Germline V gene data show CDR1 as SEHNR and CDR2 as FQNEAQ (reference sequence). DNA of the CDR3: TGTGCCAGCAGCTTAGCCAAACAGGGGGATGATGGCTACACCTTC. It codes for CASSLAKQGDDGYTF.

J is TRBJ1-1 and V is TRBV5-1; weak D call: TRBD1 (6 bases). Trimming left V 6 bases short and J 5 bases short, with 20 bases between. The CDR3 runs to 15 residues. Germline-derived CDR1 and CDR2 are SGHRS and YFSETQ. CDR3 DNA: TGCGCCAGCAAGGTGTGGCAGGGGAGTGAGACTGAAGCTTTCTTT. Translating it yields CASKVWQGSETEAFF.

This clonotype was observed many times. The chain carries TRBV7-6 and TRBJ2-2; the D is unclear. CDR1 is SGHVS, CDR2 FNYEAQ, per germline. This CDR3 is 15 amino acids long. V was clipped by 2 bases and J by 6 bases, with 13 bases between them. In DNA, the CDR3 is TGTGCCAGCAGCTTATCTACTTCTTTGGCCGGGGAGCTGTTTTTT. It translates to CASSLSTSLAGELFF.

Ten or more counts support this clonotype. V is TRBV28 and J is TRBJ2-7; perhaps TRBD1 as D (6 bases). The CDR3 runs to 16 residues. Germline V lookup: CDR1 MDHEN, CDR2 SYDVKM. Trimming left V 5 bases short and J 0 bases short, with 17 bases between. CDR3: CASSPRTATVSYEQYF. The DNA of the CDR3 is TGTGCCAGCAGTCCCCGGACAGCGACCGTCTCCTACGAGCAGTACTTC.

The chain joins TRBV28 to TRBJ1-6; possibly TRBD1 for D (6 bases). The CDR3 totals 16 residues. The germline V and J ends were trimmed by 6 bases and 5 bases, with 17 bases remaining between them. In germline, CDR1 is MDHEN, CDR2 SYDVKM. The CDR3 DNA reads as TGTGCCAGCAGAGGGACGGAGAAGGGGGATAATTCACCCCTCCACTTT. Translating it yields CASRGTEKGDNSPLHF. Variable domain in full (rest from reference TRBV28 and TRBJ1-6): DVKVTQSSRYLVKRTGEKVFLECVQDMDHENMFWYRQDPGLGLRLIYFSYDVKMKEKGDIPEGYSVSREKKERFSLILESASTNQTSMYLCASRGTEKGDNSPLHFGNGTRLTVT.

In its sample, this clonotype was seen many times. V usage is TRBV12-5 and J usage is TRBJ2-1, with 7 bases that match TRBD2. Germline V gene sequence: CDR1 LGHNT, CDR2 FRNRAP. CDR3 length equals 16 residues. The V segment lost 3 bases and the J segment 9 bases; nucleotides outside the gene matches: 14. The CDR3 nucleotides are TGTGCTAGTGGTTTCGGACTAGATAGGCGGGCTAGTGAGCAGTTCTTC. This sequence encodes CASGFGLDRRASEQFF.

This clonotype has a handful of counts. The CDR3 coding sequence is TGTGCCAGCAGTGGGGGTCTCTATGGCTACACCTTC. The encoded protein is CASSGGLYGYTF. The chain recombines TRBV2 with TRBJ1-2; D gene unclear. Trimming took 4 bases from V and 4 from J, leaving 7 bases between them. Germline V CDR1 and CDR2: SNHLY, FYNNEI. CDR3 length equals 12 residues. The complete variable domain, with remaining parts taken from reference TRBV2 and TRBJ1-2, reads EPEVTQTPSHQVTQMGQEVILRCVPISNHLYFYWYRQILGQKVEFLVSFYNNEISEKSEIFDDQFSVERPDGSNFTLKIRSTKLEDSAMYFCASSGGLYGYTFGSGTRLTVV.

This sequence joins TRBV5-4 and TRBJ2-2; no firm D call. V lost 4 bases to trimming and J lost 1 base, with 11 bases between them. Per the germline V gene, CDR1 is SGHNT and CDR2 is YYREEE (reference sequence). CDR3 length: 15 amino acids. The CDR3 protein is CASSNSGKNTGELFF. In nucleotides, the CDR3 is TGTGCCAGCAGCAACTCTGGCAAGAACACCGGGGAGCTGTTTTTT. Together with reference TRBV5-4 and TRBJ2-2, the CDR3 gives the full variable domain: ETGVTQSPTHLIKTRGQQVTLRCSSQSGHNTVSWYQQALGQGPQFIFQYYREEENGRGNFPPRFSGLQFPNYSSELNVNALELDDSALYLCASSNSGKNTGELFFGEGSRLTVL.

This clonotype was counted at least ten times. The V gene is TRBV7-8, the J gene TRBJ1-5; D may be TRBD1 (5 bases). The CDR3 covers 15 residues. In germline, CDR1 is SGHVS, CDR2 FQNEAQ. With 5 bases removed from V and 8 bases from J, the gap between germline ends came to 19 bases. The CDR3 is CASSTDAGMSKPQHF. The CDR3 nucleotides are TGTGCCAGCAGCACGGACGCAGGGATGAGTAAGCCCCAGCATTTT.